The 12 T cell receptor beta chains below were found in one sample sequenced in a study of blood T cell repertoires in COVID-19. The data were produced by immunoSEQ multiplex PCR, yet TCRdb's version contains in-frame clones alone and is incomplete. The sample lists under 200,000 clones, approximately 81% occurring once. Sequencing was performed on PBMCs or T cells enriched from blood (not recorded which). These receptors all come from a man in his 60s who had recovered from COVID-19.

The chain links TRBV7-9 to TRBJ1-5; 8 bases map to TRBD1. Germline V gives CDR1 SEHNR, CDR2 FQNEAQ (reference sequence). V was pared by 4 bases and J by 4 bases, with 9 bases of the junction left unmatched. This CDR3 has 16 amino acids. Here the CDR3 reads CASSSWTGLGNQPQHF. Written as DNA, the CDR3 is TGTGCCAGCAGCTCCTGGACAGGGTTGGGAAATCAGCCCCAGCATTTT.

The chain uses TRBV10-3 and TRBJ1-6; 7 nucleotides align to TRBD1. V lost 5 bases, J lost 5 bases, and 18 bases stayed unmatched. CDR3 size: 19 residues. CDR1 and CDR2 (germline): ENHRY, SYGVKD. CDR3 sequence reads: CAISSGGGGGVLDNSPLHF. CDR3 bases: TGTGCCATCAGTTCTGGGGGAGGAGGGGGCGTACTGGATAATTCACCCCTCCACTTT.

The chain combines TRBV7-9 with TRBJ1-1; 8 bases are a match to TRBD1. The CDR3 spans 15 residues. V shed 5 bases, J shed 2 bases, and the junction held 7 bases outside the gene matches. Germline-derived CDR1 and CDR2 are SEHNR and FQNEAQ (reference sequence). The chain's CDR3 is CASSLRQGINTEAFF. The CDR3 bases are TGTGCCAGCAGCCTAAGACAGGGGATTAACACTGAAGCTTTCTTT. Together with reference TRBV7-9 and TRBJ1-1, the CDR3 gives the full variable domain: DTGVSQNPRHKITKRGQNVTFRCDPISEHNRLYWYRQTLGQGPEFLTYFQNEAQLEKSRLLSDRFSAERPKGSFSTLEIQRTEQGDSAMYLCASSLRQGINTEAFFGQGTRLTVV.

V and J are TRBV27 and TRBJ1-3; 7 bases fit TRBD1. The CDR3 consists of 15 residues. Trimming at V came to 6 bases and at J to 4 bases, leaving 9 bases not matched to a gene. CDR1 MNHEY and CDR2 SMNVEV come from the germline V gene (reference sequence). CDR3 DNA sequence: TGTGCCAGCAGACCGTTGACAGGGAGCGGAAACACCATATATTTT. Translating gives CASRPLTGSGNTIYF.

Regarding this clone: Other DNA sequences in this specimen translate into the identical CDR3. The rearrangement joins TRBV4-2 to TRBJ2-7; D is unclear. Germline lookup yields CDR1 LGHNA and CDR2 YNFKEQ. Trimming pared 0 bases from V and 4 bases from J, leaving 7 bases between. The CDR3 extends over 13 amino acids. The CDR3 coding sequence is TGTGCCAGCAGCCAAGATCGAGGTTACGAGCAGTACTTC. This sequence encodes CASSQDRGYEQYF.

V gene TRBV7-9 combines with J gene TRBJ2-2, with D unresolved. The CDR3 covers 15 residues. Trimming took off 1 base at V and 3 bases at J, with 9 bases between the two ends. Germline V gives CDR1 SEHNR, CDR2 FQNEAQ (reference sequence). For the CDR3, the DNA is TGTGCCAGCAGCTTAGGGGCAGCTGACACCGGGGAGCTGTTTTTT. Residues: CASSLGAADTGELFF.

This chain connects TRBV5-4 to TRBJ2-5, with TRBD1 matching over 7 bases. CDR1 SGHNT and CDR2 YYREEE come from the germline V gene (reference sequence). Germline trimming cut 3 bases from V and 5 bases from J; bases unmatched to any gene: 10. The CDR3 is 15 residues long. CDR3 sequence: CASSSPDRVEETQYF. The CDR3 bases are TGTGCCAGCAGCTCCCCCGACAGGGTTGAGGAGACCCAGTACTTC. Using reference TRBV5-4 and TRBJ2-5 for the parts outside the CDR3, the full variable domain is ETGVTQSPTHLIKTRGQQVTLRCSSQSGHNTVSWYQQALGQGPQFIFQYYREEENGRGNFPPRFSGLQFPNYSSELNVNALELDDSALYLCASSSPDRVEETQYFGPGTRLLVL.

This clone showed up just once. CDR3 region: CASTASGRFISYEQYF. CDR3 nucleotides: TGTGCCAGCACTGCTAGCGGGAGGTTTATTTCCTACGAGCAGTACTTC. The V and J genes are TRBV28 and TRBJ2-7, with TRBD2 matching 11 bases. The CDR3 has 16 amino acids. Germline lookup yields CDR1 MDHEN and CDR2 SYDVKM. After removal of 7 bases from V and 1 base from J, the junction contained 9 bases not matched to a gene. The full variable domain, rest sourced from reference TRBV28 and TRBJ2-7, is DVKVTQSSRYLVKRTGEKVFLECVQDMDHENMFWYRQDPGLGLRLIYFSYDVKMKEKGDIPEGYSVSREKKERFSLILESASTNQTSMYLCASTASGRFISYEQYFGPGTRLTVT.

This rearrangement joins TRBV10-1 to TRBJ1-1, with 8 positions matching TRBD1. This CDR3 has 13 amino acids. Germline V gives CDR1 WNHNN, CDR2 SYGVQD (reference sequence). The V gene end was trimmed by 6 bases and the J gene end by 2 bases; junction bases not matched to a gene: 2. As DNA, the CDR3 is TGCGCCAGCAGAGGACAGGGAAACACTGAAGCTTTCTTT. Translated: CASRGQGNTEAFF.

The genes are TRBV4-1 and TRBJ2-1; perhaps TRBD1 as D (6 bases). The ends were cut back, 0 bases at V and 13 bases at J, with 13 bases in the middle. There are 13 residues in the CDR3. From germline, CDR1 is MGHRA and CDR2 YSYEKL. The CDR3 is CASSQEDRRDQFF. CDR3 in DNA: TGCGCCAGCAGCCAAGAAGACAGGCGAGATCAGTTCTTC.

The rearrangement links TRBV2 to TRBJ2-7, with TRBD2 matching 15 bases. Unmatched junction bases numbered 4, after V lost 4 bases and J lost 3 bases. The CDR3 extends over 16 amino acids. Germline CDR1 SNHLY, CDR2 FYNNEI. This CDR3 is CASSGTSGRAFYEQYF. The DNA for the CDR3 is TGTGCCAGCAGTGGGACTAGCGGGAGGGCTTTCTACGAGCAGTACTTC. The variable domain in full, with the rest retrieved from reference TRBV2 and TRBJ2-7, is EPEVTQTPSHQVTQMGQEVILRCVPISNHLYFYWYRQILGQKVEFLVSFYNNEISEKSEIFDDQFSVERPDGSNFTLKIRSTKLEDSAMYFCASSGTSGRAFYEQYFGPGTRLTVT.

The chain combines TRBV15 with TRBJ1-5; D gene unclear. From germline, CDR1 is LNHNV and CDR2 YYDKDF (reference sequence). This CDR3 contains 18 residues. Trimming shortened V by 7 bases and J by 7 bases, and 29 bases separated the two germline ends. The CDR3, as DNA: TGTGCCACCACCACCAAGGCCCCCCAAGACTTCCCTCTCCAGCCCCAGCATTTT. Its protein product is CATTTKAPQDFPLQPQHF.